One and the same sample provided the 28 T cell receptor beta chains below, sequenced in a study of blood T cell repertoires in COVID-19. Using immunoSEQ multiplex PCR, the repertoire was profiled, and TCRdb retains in-frame clones only, with some absent. In the table there are 70,000 or so clones, approximately 79% of which are singletons. The specimen was peripheral blood. All receptors come from a human donor in a cohort sampled during active COVID-19.

The CDR3 sequence is CASSQSFREPGEHGELFF. For the CDR3, the DNA is TGCGCCAGCAGTCAATCGTTCAGGGAACCGGGGGAACACGGGGAGCTGTTTTTT. The chain recombines TRBV23-1 with TRBJ2-2; possibly TRBD2 for D (6 bases). TRBV23-1 counts as an open reading frame of uncertain function. Trimming cost V 0 bases and J 7 bases, with 21 bases left between them. This CDR3 comprises 18 residues.

The chain carries TRBV5-1 and TRBJ1-2, with TRBD1 matching over 9 bases. The length of the CDR3 is 15 residues. The V gene end was trimmed by 0 bases and the J gene end by 4 bases; junction bases not matched to a gene: 4. Germline lookup yields CDR1 SGHRS and CDR2 YFSETQ. For the CDR3, the DNA is TGCGCCAGCAGCTTGGAAGGACAGGGGCTCTATGGCTACACCTTC. Its protein is CASSLEGQGLYGYTF.

The chain uses TRBV15 and TRBJ2-3, with TRBD2 identical over 14 bases. The germline V gene encodes CDR1 LNHNV and CDR2 YYDKDF (reference sequence). Losses at the gene ends were 0 bases for V and 5 bases for J; bases not matched to a gene: 4. This CDR3 is built from 17 residues. The CDR3 DNA reads TGTGCCACCAGCAGAGATTGGACTAGCGGGGGGAAAGATACGCAGTATTTT. It is translated as CATSRDWTSGGKDTQYF.

The rearrangement uses TRBV3-1 (or the pseudogene TRBV3-2) and TRBJ1-1, with TRBD1 matching 11 bases. V lost 2 bases to trimming and J lost 4 bases; unmatched junction nucleotides: 3. The CDR3 length is 15 residues. The germline V gene encodes CDR1 LGHDT and CDR2 YNNKEL (reference sequence). CDR3 DNA: TGTGCCAGCAGCCAATCGGACAGGGGGCCCACTGAAGCTTTCTTT. It encodes CASSQSDRGPTEAFF.

This clone was seen just once. The chain has TRBV5-1 and TRBJ2-7; 10 nucleotides align to TRBD1. The CDR3 contains 15 residues. V lost 4 bases, J lost 3 bases, and 7 bases stayed unmatched. Germline lookup yields CDR1 SGHRS and CDR2 YFSETQ. The CDR3 loop is CASSTGQGGLYEQYF. The CDR3 region has the DNA TGCGCCAGCAGCACTGGACAGGGGGGACTCTACGAGCAGTACTTC. Filled out from reference TRBV5-1 and TRBJ2-7, the complete variable domain reads KAGVTQTPRYLIKTRGQQVTLSCSPISGHRSVSWYQQTPGQGLQFLFEYFSETQRNKGNFPGRFSGRQFSNSRSEMNVSTLELGDSALYLCASSTGQGGLYEQYFGPGTRLTVT.

The V and J genes are TRBV28 and TRBJ1-1; no firm D call. CDR3 length: 16 amino acids. CDR1 is MDHEN, CDR2 SYDVKM, per germline. Trimming stripped 3 bases from V and 1 base from J, with 15 bases between. CDR3: CASSFASRPGNTEAFF. DNA for the CDR3: TGTGCCAGCAGTTTCGCTTCCCGCCCCGGGAACACTGAAGCTTTCTTT.

The CDR3 loop is CASSWGQPSSLQETQYF. CDR3 coding DNA: TGTGCCAGCAGCTGGGGACAGCCCTCCTCCCTCCAAGAGACCCAGTACTTC. The chain recombines TRBV7-9 with TRBJ2-5, with TRBD1 matching over 7 bases. This CDR3 is built from 17 residues. The trim removed 4 bases at V and 1 base at J, leaving 12 bases unmatched. Germline loops: CDR1 SEHNR, CDR2 FQNEAQ (reference sequence). The full variable domain, its missing parts supplied by reference TRBV7-9 and TRBJ2-5, is DTGVSQNPRHKITKRGQNVTFRCDPISEHNRLYWYRQTLGQGPEFLTYFQNEAQLEKSRLLSDRFSAERPKGSFSTLEIQRTEQGDSAMYLCASSWGQPSSLQETQYFGPGTRLLVL.

The rearrangement links TRBV7-9 to TRBJ2-1; 8 nucleotides line up with TRBD2. Germline V gene data show CDR1 as SEHNR and CDR2 as FQNEAQ (reference sequence). CDR3 length: 13 amino acids. Unmatched junction bases numbered 3, after V lost 5 bases and J lost 6 bases. As DNA, the CDR3 is TGTGCCAGCAGCCTCGGGACTAGCAATGAGCAGTTCTTC. It encodes CASSLGTSNEQFF. Variable domain in full (rest from reference TRBV7-9 and TRBJ2-1): DTGVSQNPRHKITKRGQNVTFRCDPISEHNRLYWYRQTLGQGPEFLTYFQNEAQLEKSRLLSDRFSAERPKGSFSTLEIQRTEQGDSAMYLCASSLGTSNEQFFGPGTRLTVL.

As concerns this clone: At one boundary the junction diverges from the germline segment, which might be a read error. J is TRBJ2-2 and V is TRBV7-7; D is undetermined. The germline V gene has CDR1 SSHAT and CDR2 FNYEAQ (reference sequence). The CDR3 spans 12 residues. CDR3 sequence reads: CASSPLPGELFF. The DNA for the CDR3 is TGTGCTAGCAGCCCTCTCCCCGGGGAGCTGTTTTTT.

V gene TRBV28 combines with J gene TRBJ2-4; 8 positions match TRBD2. With V trimmed by 5 bases and J by 0 bases, 9 bases remained unmatched. Germline CDR1 reads MDHEN; CDR2 reads SYDVKM. This CDR3 has 17 residues. CDR3 sequence: CASSPGGGGIAKNIQYF. The CDR3 DNA follows: TGTGCCAGCAGTCCCGGGGGGGGAGGGATAGCCAAAAACATTCAGTACTTC.

The chain recombines TRBV6-2 or TRBV6-3 with TRBJ1-3; 12 positions match TRBD1. This CDR3 is built from 21 residues. After removal of 2 bases from V and 0 bases from J, the junction contained 14 bases not matched to a gene. The V gene's germline CDR1 is MNHEY and CDR2 SVGEGT. The CDR3, as DNA: TGTGCCAGCAGTTACCCGACCCCCGGGACAGGGGGCCTCCGCTCTGGAAACACCATATATTTT. This codes for CASSYPTPGTGGLRSGNTIYF.

This clone was seen only once. The rearrangement uses TRBV5-1 and TRBJ1-4; D call uncertain. Germline CDR1 is SGHRS and CDR2 is YFSETQ. V gave up 3 bases and J gave up 4 bases, with 4 bases separating them. This CDR3 has 12 residues. The CDR3: CASSSNNEKLFF. CDR3 nucleotide sequence: TGCGCCAGCAGCTCTAATAATGAAAAACTGTTTTTT.

V is TRBV6-5 and J is TRBJ2-7; D is possibly TRBD2 (6 bases). Germline CDR1 reads MNHEY; CDR2 reads SVGAGI. CDR3 size: 14 residues. Trimming left V 2 bases short and J 6 bases short, with 14 bases between. CDR3 region: CASSYRRDGGEQYF. The CDR3 nucleotides are TGTGCCAGCAGTTACAGGCGGGACGGGGGCGAGCAGTACTTC.

This clone was detected only a few times. The chain combines TRBV3-1 (or the pseudogene TRBV3-2) with TRBJ1-1; 7 bases are a match to TRBD1. Germline CDR1 LGHDT, CDR2 YNNKEL (reference sequence). The V and J ends lost 4 bases and 1 base, in that order; junction bases with no gene match: 3. This CDR3 has 14 residues. The CDR3 region is CASSRGTENTEAFF. The CDR3 DNA sequence: TGTGCCAGCAGCCGCGGGACAGAGAACACTGAAGCTTTCTTT.

V usage is TRBV5-1 and J usage is TRBJ2-3, with TRBD2 identical over 8 bases. The CDR3 has 14 amino acids. Germline CDR1 and CDR2: SGHRS and YFSETQ. V shed 4 bases and J 5 bases; nucleotides not matched to a gene: 6. The CDR3 region is CASSVSRGGDTQYF. The CDR3 DNA reads as TGCGCCAGCAGCGTTAGCCGGGGGGGAGATACGCAGTATTTT.

This sequence joins TRBV19 and TRBJ2-7, with TRBD1 matching over 7 bases. The CDR3 contains 16 residues. Germline lookup yields CDR1 LNHDA and CDR2 SQIVND (reference sequence). V lost 4 bases, J lost 0 bases, and 9 bases stayed unmatched. The CDR3 is CASSKLQGTPSYEQYF. DNA for the CDR3: TGTGCCAGTAGTAAACTACAGGGGACCCCCTCCTACGAGCAGTACTTC.

This chain joins TRBV6-1 and TRBJ1-3; D not resolved. Per germline, CDR1 MNHNS and CDR2 SASEGT. The CDR3 is 15 residues long. Trimming removed 3 bases at V and 0 bases at J, with 9 bases between. In nucleotides, the CDR3 is TGTGCCAGCAGTGAGGTAAACGGCTCTGGAAACACCATATATTTT. Its protein is CASSEVNGSGNTIYF.

The chain is built from TRBV19 and TRBJ1-5, with D maybe TRBD1 (5 bases). The CDR3 has 12 amino acids. CDR1 and CDR2 from the germline V gene are LNHDA and SQIVND (reference sequence). Trimming shortened V by 5 bases and J by 8 bases, and 10 bases separated the two germline ends. CDR3 region: CASSSRGEPQHF. CDR3 coding DNA: TGTGCCAGTAGTTCCCGGGGGGAGCCCCAGCATTTT.

This chain uses TRBV28 with TRBJ1-1, with 9 bases matching TRBD1. CDR3 length: 15 amino acids. CDR1 and CDR2 from the germline V gene are MDHEN and SYDVKM. V lost 6 bases and J lost 0; bases outside the gene matches: 5. The CDR3 protein is CASRTGQGMNTEAFF. The CDR3 coding sequence is TGTGCCAGCAGAACAGGACAGGGGATGAACACTGAAGCTTTCTTT.

V and J are TRBV19 and TRBJ2-3; 9 nucleotides line up with TRBD1. The V segment lost 9 bases and the J segment 0 bases; nucleotides outside the gene matches: 4. Germline values: CDR1 LNHDA, CDR2 SQIVND (reference sequence). The CDR3 has 14 amino acids. The CDR3 is CASWTGASTDTQYF. CDR3 nucleotide sequence: TGTGCCAGCTGGACAGGGGCCAGCACAGATACGCAGTATTTT.

The V and J genes are TRBV3-1 (or the pseudogene TRBV3-2) and TRBJ2-1; 7 nucleotides line up with TRBD2. CDR1 LGHDT and CDR2 YNNKEL come from the germline V gene (reference sequence). The V and J ends lost 1 base and 12 bases, in that order; junction bases with no gene match: 12. The CDR3 runs to 15 residues. The CDR3 spells CASSQGGGGTRRQFF. DNA of the CDR3: TGTGCCAGCAGCCAAGGGGGCGGGGGAACGCGACGGCAGTTCTTC.

This chain links TRBV10-3 with TRBJ2-3; 15 bases agree with TRBD2. Germline CDR1 reads ENHRY; CDR2 reads SYGVKD. The CDR3 runs 18 residues. With 6 bases clipped from V and 0 bases from J, the junction kept 7 bases outside the gene matches. The CDR3 here is CAIRPGLAGGQSTDTQYF. The CDR3 DNA is TGTGCCATCAGGCCCGGACTAGCGGGAGGGCAGAGCACAGATACGCAGTATTTT.

This clone was counted many times. This chain joins TRBV29-1 and TRBJ2-1; D unresolved. V lost 0 bases and J lost 0, with 12 bases in between. The germline CDR1 and CDR2 sequences are SQVTM and ANQGSEA. The CDR3 contains 16 residues. The CDR3 reads CSVEDGTTSSYNEQFF. In DNA form, the CDR3 reads TGCAGCGTTGAAGATGGAACTACAAGCTCCTACAATGAGCAGTTCTTC.

Here the CDR3 reads CASTFGASTQETQYF. CDR3 coding DNA: TGTGCCAGCACCTTTGGGGCGTCCACCCAAGAGACCCAGTACTTC. The rearrangement joins TRBV6-5 to TRBJ2-5, with D possibly TRBD1 on 5 matching bases. CDR1 is MNHEY, CDR2 SVGAGI, per germline. V lost 7 bases and J 1 base, leaving 16 bases between the germline ends. The CDR3 sequence is 15 residues long.

V gene TRBV29-1 combines with J gene TRBJ2-3, with unresolved D. Looked up from germline, CDR1 is SQVTM and CDR2 is ANQGSEA. The CDR3 is made up of 12 amino acids. The V end was cut by 6 bases, the J end by 2 bases, with 9 bases between. CDR3 residues: CSVTSYTDTQYF. As DNA, the CDR3 is TGCAGCGTCACCAGTTACACAGATACGCAGTATTTT.

The chain carries TRBV18 and TRBJ1-1, with a tentative D call TRBD1 (5 bases). The CDR3 has 15 amino acids. Germline CDR1 KGHSH, CDR2 LQKENI. V was shortened by 5 bases and J by 1 base, with 14 bases between the two germline ends. This chain's CDR3 is CASSTGPDGNTEAFF. The CDR3 DNA reads as TGTGCCAGCTCAACAGGACCGGACGGGAACACTGAAGCTTTCTTT.

The V and J genes are TRBV19 and TRBJ1-1, with 9 bases aligning to TRBD1. The V segment lost 8 bases and the J segment 4 bases; nucleotides outside the gene matches: 11. Looked up from germline, CDR1 is LNHDA and CDR2 is SQIVND (reference sequence). The CDR3 is made up of 15 amino acids. CDR3 amino acids: CASFVGGTGSTEAFF. CDR3 coding DNA: TGTGCCAGTTTTGTCGGTGGGACAGGGAGCACTGAAGCTTTCTTT. The full variable domain, its missing parts supplied by reference TRBV19 and TRBJ1-1, is DGGITQSPKYLFRKEGQNVTLSCEQNLNHDAMYWYRQDPGQGLRLIYYSQIVNDFQKGDIAEGYSVSREKKESFPLTVTSAQKNPTAFYLCASFVGGTGSTEAFFGQGTRLTVV.

V and J are TRBV7-9 and TRBJ2-1; D possibly corresponds to TRBD1 (7 bases). Germline V gene lookup returns CDR1 SEHNR and CDR2 FQNEAQ (reference sequence). The germline V and J ends were trimmed by 6 bases and 6 bases, with 21 bases remaining between them. CDR3 size: 16 residues. The CDR3 DNA is TGTGCCAGCAGTCCATTTAGCGGAGGGGGCATCAATGAGCAGTTCTTC. This translates into CASSPFSGGGINEQFF.